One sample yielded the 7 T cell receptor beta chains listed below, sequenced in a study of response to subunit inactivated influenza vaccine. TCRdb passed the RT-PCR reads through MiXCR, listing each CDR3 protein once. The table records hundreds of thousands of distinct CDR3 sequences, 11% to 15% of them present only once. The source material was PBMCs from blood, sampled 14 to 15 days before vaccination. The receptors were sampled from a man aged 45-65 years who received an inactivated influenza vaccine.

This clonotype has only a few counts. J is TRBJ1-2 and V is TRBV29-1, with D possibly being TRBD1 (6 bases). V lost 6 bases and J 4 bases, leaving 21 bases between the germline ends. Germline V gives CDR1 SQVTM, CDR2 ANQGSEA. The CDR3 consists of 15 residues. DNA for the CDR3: TGCAGCGTACGATCCGACAGGACTCGGCCCTATGGCTACACCTTC. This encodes CSVRSDRTRPYGYTF.

The CDR3 bases are TGTGCCAGCAGCTTTGAGACAGCTCGACTAAAAAACATTCAGTACTTC. Its protein is CASSFETARLKNIQYF. The chain uses TRBV7-2 and TRBJ2-4; either TRBD1 or TRBD2 may supply D (5 bases each). CDR3 length: 16 amino acids. The V gene lost 3 bases and the J gene lost 4 bases, with 16 bases spanning the gap. Germline V CDR1 and CDR2: SGHTA, FQGNSA.

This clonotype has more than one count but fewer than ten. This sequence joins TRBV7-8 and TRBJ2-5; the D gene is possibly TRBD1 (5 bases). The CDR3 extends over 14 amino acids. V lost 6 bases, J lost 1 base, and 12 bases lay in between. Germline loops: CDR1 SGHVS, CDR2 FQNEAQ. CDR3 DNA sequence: TGTGCCAGCAGTGGAAGGGGCACCCAAGAGACCCAGTACTTC. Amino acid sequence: CASSGRGTQETQYF.

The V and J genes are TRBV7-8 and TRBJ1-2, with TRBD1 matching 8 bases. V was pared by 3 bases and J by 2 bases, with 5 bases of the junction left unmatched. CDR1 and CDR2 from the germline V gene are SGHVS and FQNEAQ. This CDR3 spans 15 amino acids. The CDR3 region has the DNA TGTGCCAGCAGCTTCGGGGGACAGGCGAACTATGGCTACACCTTC. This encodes CASSFGGQANYGYTF.

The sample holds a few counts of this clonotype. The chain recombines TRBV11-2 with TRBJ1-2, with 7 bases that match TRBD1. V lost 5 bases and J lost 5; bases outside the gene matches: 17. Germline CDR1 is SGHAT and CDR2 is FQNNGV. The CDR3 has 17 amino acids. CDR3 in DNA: TGTGCCAGCAGCCGACTTGGGTCCCGGGACAGAAATTATGGCTACACCTTC. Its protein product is CASSRLGSRDRNYGYTF.

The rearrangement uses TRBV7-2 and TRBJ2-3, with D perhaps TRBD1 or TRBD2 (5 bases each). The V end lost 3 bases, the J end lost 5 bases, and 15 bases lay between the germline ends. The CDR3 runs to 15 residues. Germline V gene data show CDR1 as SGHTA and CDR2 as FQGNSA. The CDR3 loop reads CASSLTGPKGDTQYF. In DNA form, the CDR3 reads TGTGCCAGCAGCTTGACGGGACCCAAAGGAGATACGCAGTATTTT. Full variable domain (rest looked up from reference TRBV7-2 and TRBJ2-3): GAGVSQSPSNKVTEKGKDVELRCDPISGHTALYWYRQSLGQGLEFLIYFQGNSAPDKSGLPSDRFSAERTGGSVSTLTIQRTQQEDSAVYLCASSLTGPKGDTQYFGPGTRLTVL.

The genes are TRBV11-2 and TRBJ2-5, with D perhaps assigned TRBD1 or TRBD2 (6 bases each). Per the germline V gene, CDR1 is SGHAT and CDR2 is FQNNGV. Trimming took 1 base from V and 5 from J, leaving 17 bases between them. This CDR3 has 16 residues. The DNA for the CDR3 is TGTGCCAGCAGCTTAGCTGCTTTCGGGGGCTGGGAGACCCAGTACTTC. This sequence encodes CASSLAAFGGWETQYF.